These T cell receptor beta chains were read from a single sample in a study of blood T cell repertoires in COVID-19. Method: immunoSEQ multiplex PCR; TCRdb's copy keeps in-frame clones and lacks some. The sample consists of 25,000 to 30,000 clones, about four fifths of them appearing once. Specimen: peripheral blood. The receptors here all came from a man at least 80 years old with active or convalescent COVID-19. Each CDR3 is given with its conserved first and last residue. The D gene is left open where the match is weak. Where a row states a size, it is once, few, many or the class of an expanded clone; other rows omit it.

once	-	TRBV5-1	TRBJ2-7	CASSRSLVTVSYEQYF	TGCGCCAGCAGCCGGTCTCTCGTTACAGTCTCCTACGAGCAGTACTTC
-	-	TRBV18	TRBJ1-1	CASSVAGATEAFF	TGTGCCAGCTCTGTGGCGGGGGCGACTGAAGCTTTCTTT
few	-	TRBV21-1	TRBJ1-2	CASSIPPAGKDYGYTF	TGTGCCAGCAGCATACCTCCCGCGGGTAAGGACTATGGCTACACCTTC
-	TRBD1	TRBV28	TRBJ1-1	CASSAPGQGTEAFF	TGTGCCAGCAGTGCACCGGGACAGGGCACTGAAGCTTTCTTT
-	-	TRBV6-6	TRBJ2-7	CASSYSQEGEQYF	TGTGCCAGCAGTTACTCACAGGAGGGCGAGCAGTACTTC
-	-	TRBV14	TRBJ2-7	CASSPPSRRGEQYF	TGTGCCAGCAGCCCACCGTCACGCAGGGGCGAGCAGTACTTC
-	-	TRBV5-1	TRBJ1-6	CASRGLVDNSPLHF	TGCGCCAGCAGGGGGCTGGTCGATAATTCACCCCTCCACTTT
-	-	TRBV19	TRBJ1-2	CASINPGLNGYTF	TGTGCCAGCATAAACCCGGGACTTAATGGCTACACCTTC
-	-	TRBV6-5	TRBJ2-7	CASSYWGEAYEQYF	TGTGCCAGCAGTTATTGGGGGGAGGCCTACGAGCAGTACTTC
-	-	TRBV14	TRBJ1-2	CASSPTFYGYTF	TGTGCCAGCAGCCCGACATTCTATGGCTACACCTTC
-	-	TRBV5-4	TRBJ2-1	CASSLGHSSYNEQFF	TGTGCCAGCAGCTTGGGACACAGCTCCTACAATGAGCAGTTCTTC
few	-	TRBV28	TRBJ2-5	CASSSDPAKEGQETQYF	TGTGCCAGCAGCTCGGACCCGGCAAAAGAGGGCCAAGAGACCCAGTACTTC
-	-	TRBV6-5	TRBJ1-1	CASSKHTGSDTEAFF	TGTGCCAGCAGTAAACACACAGGGTCGGACACTGAAGCTTTCTTT
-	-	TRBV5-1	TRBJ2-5	CASSPSAGAGETQYF	TGCGCCAGCAGCCCATCGGCGGGGGCCGGGGAGACCCAGTACTTC
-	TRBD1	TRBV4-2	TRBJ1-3	CASSQTGAGNTIYF	TGTGCCAGCAGCCAGACAGGGGCTGGAAACACCATATATTTT
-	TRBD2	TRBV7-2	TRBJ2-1	CASSFWAGEVGEQFF	TGTGCCAGCAGCTTCTGGGCGGGGGAGGTCGGTGAGCAGTTCTTC
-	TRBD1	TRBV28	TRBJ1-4	CASSSTGGTNEKLFF	TGTGCCAGCAGTTCCACAGGGGGAACTAATGAAAAACTGTTTTTT
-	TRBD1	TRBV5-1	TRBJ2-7	CASSSRQGLGEQYF	TGCGCCAGCAGCTCACGACAGGGCCTGGGGGAGCAGTACTTC
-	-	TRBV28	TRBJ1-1	CASTNDRLNTEAFF	TGTGCCAGCACAAATGACAGACTGAACACTGAAGCTTTCTTT
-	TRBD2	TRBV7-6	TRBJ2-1	CASSLASGGVYNEQFF	TGTGCCAGCAGCTTAGCATCGGGGGGTGTCTACAATGAGCAGTTCTTC
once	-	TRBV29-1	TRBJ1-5	CSVGEDKPQHF	TGCAGCGTTGGGGAGGACAAGCCCCAGCATTTT
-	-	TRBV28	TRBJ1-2	CASSLIGDRRYYGYTF	TGTGCCAGCAGTTTAATCGGTGACAGGAGGTACTATGGCTACACCTTC
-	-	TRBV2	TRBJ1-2	CASWGTWDGYTF	TGTGCCAGCTGGGGGACATGGGATGGCTACACCTTC
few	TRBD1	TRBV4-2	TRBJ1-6	CASSQDRDRRSPLHF	TGTGCCAGCAGCCAAGACCGGGACAGACGTTCACCCCTCCACTTT
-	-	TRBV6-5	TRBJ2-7	CASSLYSYEQYF	TGTGCCAGCAGTTTATACAGCTACGAGCAGTACTTC
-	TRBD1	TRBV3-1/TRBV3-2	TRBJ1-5	CASSPRDRGINQPQHF	TGTGCCAGCAGCCCCCGAGACAGGGGAATCAATCAGCCCCAGCATTTT
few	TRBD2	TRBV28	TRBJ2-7	CASSLREAAYEQYF	TGTGCCAGCAGTCTTCGGGAGGCCGCCTACGAGCAGTACTTC
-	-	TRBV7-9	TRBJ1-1	CASSTQGLGNTEAFF	TGTGCCAGCAGCACGCAGGGTCTGGGGAACACTGAAGCTTTCTTT
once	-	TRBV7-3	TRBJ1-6	CASSLLPPGYNSPLHF	TGTGCCAGCAGCTTACTTCCCCCAGGGTATAATTCACCCCTCCACTTT
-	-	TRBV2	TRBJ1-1	CASSGDQVVAEAFF	TGTGCCAGCAGCGGCGACCAGGTTGTCGCTGAAGCTTTCTTT
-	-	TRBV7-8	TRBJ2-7	CASSLAGDTAGEQYF	TGTGCCAGCAGCTTAGCAGGGGACACGGCCGGGGAGCAGTACTTC
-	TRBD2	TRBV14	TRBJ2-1	CASSMTSGLRNEQFF	TGTGCCAGCAGCATGACTAGCGGGCTGAGGAATGAGCAGTTCTTC
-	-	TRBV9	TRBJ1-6	CASSVITDSPLHF	TGTGCCAGCAGCGTAATTACAGATTCACCCCTCCACTTT
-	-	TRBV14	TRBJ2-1	CASTSSHFVGGSEQFF	TGTGCCAGCACCTCGAGTCATTTCGTAGGGGGAAGTGAGCAGTTCTTC
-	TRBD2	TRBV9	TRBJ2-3	CASSVVSGGRSTDTQYF	TGTGCCAGCAGCGTAGTTTCGGGGGGGCGGAGCACAGATACGCAGTATTTT
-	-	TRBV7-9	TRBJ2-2	CASSLARLGLNTGELFF	TGTGCCAGCAGCTTAGCGCGGTTGGGGCTGAACACCGGGGAGCTGTTTTTT
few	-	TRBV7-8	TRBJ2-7	CASRGRFYPYEQYF	TGTGCCAGCAGGGGGAGGTTTTATCCGTACGAGCAGTACTTC
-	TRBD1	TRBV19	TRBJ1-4	CASGDRRATNEKLFF	TGTGCCAGTGGGGACAGACGAGCAACTAATGAAAAACTGTTTTTT
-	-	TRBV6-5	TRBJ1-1	CAAGFGNTEAFF	TGTGCTGCAGGGTTTGGGAACACTGAAGCTTTCTTT
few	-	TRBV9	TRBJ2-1	CASSVGGSAYNEQFF	TGTGCCAGCAGCGTCGGCGGGTCCGCCTACAATGAGCAGTTCTTC
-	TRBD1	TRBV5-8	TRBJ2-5	CASTRGQGEWTQYF	TGTGCCAGCACCCGGGGACAGGGCGAGTGGACCCAGTACTTC
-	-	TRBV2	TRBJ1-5	CASRAGLRSTNQPQHF	TGTGCCAGCAGGGCTGGACTTCGGAGCACGAATCAGCCCCAGCATTTT
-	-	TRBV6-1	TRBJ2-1	CASSVTLPRQGGVNEQFF	TGTGCCAGCAGTGTCACTCTTCCGAGGCAGGGAGGAGTAAATGAGCAGTTCTTC
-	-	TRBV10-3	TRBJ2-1	CAISPGQSSYNEQFF	TGTGCCATCAGTCCTGGGCAGAGCTCCTACAATGAGCAGTTCTTC
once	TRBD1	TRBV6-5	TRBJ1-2	CASRTGGQNYGYTF	TGTGCCAGCAGGACAGGGGGGCAAAACTATGGCTACACCTTC